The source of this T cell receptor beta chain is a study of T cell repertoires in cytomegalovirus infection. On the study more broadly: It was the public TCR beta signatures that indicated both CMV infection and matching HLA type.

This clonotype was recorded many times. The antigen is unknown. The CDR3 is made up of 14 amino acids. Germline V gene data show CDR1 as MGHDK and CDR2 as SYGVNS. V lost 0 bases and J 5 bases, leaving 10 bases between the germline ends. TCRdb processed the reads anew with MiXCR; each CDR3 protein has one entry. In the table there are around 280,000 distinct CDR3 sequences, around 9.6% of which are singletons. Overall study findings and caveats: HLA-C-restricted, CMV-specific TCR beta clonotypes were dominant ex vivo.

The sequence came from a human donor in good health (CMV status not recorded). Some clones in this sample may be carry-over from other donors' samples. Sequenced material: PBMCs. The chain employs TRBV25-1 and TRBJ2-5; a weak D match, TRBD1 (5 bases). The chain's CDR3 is CASSEYTGFETQYF. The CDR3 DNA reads TGTGCCAGCAGTGAATACACAGGTTTTGAGACCCAGTACTTC.